This TCR beta chain was captured in a study of control samples from healthy donors and cancer patients. This CDR3 spans 13 amino acids. Germline lookup yields CDR1 WSHSY and CDR2 SAAADI. V was shortened by 0 bases and J by 2 bases, with 4 bases between the two germline ends. TCRdb's table, derived via immunoSEQ multiplex PCR, lists solely in-frame clones and lacks some. The sample lists roughly 80,000 clones; approximately 91% were seen once. The chain links TRBV10-2 to TRBJ1-2; D remains ambiguous. The specimen was blood. This sequence was found in a woman in her 50s in good health. CDR3 protein: CASSESRNYGYTF. In DNA, the CDR3 is TGCGCCAGCAGTGAGTCCAGGAACTATGGCTACACCTTC.